These T cell receptor beta chains were read from a single sample in a study of T-cell memory formation after mild COVID-19. MiXCR was run by TCRdb on the 5' RACE reads, yielding one entry per CDR3 protein. The sample holds about 340,000 distinct CDR3 sequences, around 15% seen once. Sequenced material: PBMCs or a T cell subset sorted from them (not recorded which). All receptors derive from a young man who had mild COVID-19 (a few samples of this study predate the infection). Cell type and time point are not known. Each CDR3 is given with its conserved first and last residue. A D gene is named only where the DNA matches it firmly. The size of a clone is reported for some rows only, either as once, few or many, or as a class for expanded clones.

CDR3nt,CDR3aa,abundance,d_gene,j_gene,v_gene,len
TGTGCCACCAGTGATTTGGCCACCCGCTTGTGGTTC,CATSDLATRLWF,-,-,TRBJ2-1,TRBV24-1,12
TGCGCCAGCAGTCAAACAGGGGGTGACCAGCCCCAGCATTTT,CASSQTGGDQPQHF,-,TRBD1,TRBJ1-5,TRBV5-1,14
TGTGCCAGCAGCCCCACGGGGTTGGATTCACCCCTCCACTTT,CASSPTGLDSPLHF,many,-,TRBJ1-6,TRBV7-6,14
TGTGCCAGCAGTTACGGGCTAGCGGGGGGATCCTACGAGCAGTACTTC,CASSYGLAGGSYEQYF,few,TRBD2,TRBJ2-7,TRBV6-2/TRBV6-3,16
TGTGCCAGCAGTTACTCGAGAGGGGGGGACTACAATGAGCAGTTCTTC,CASSYSRGGDYNEQFF,-,-,TRBJ2-1,TRBV6-5,16
TGCAGTGCTAGATCACAGGAGAGCTCCTACAATGAGCAGTTCTTC,CSARSQESSYNEQFF,few,-,TRBJ2-1,TRBV20-1,15
TGCAGTGCTAGATTCCGGAGCACAGATACGCAGTATTTT,CSARFRSTDTQYF,-,-,TRBJ2-3,TRBV20-1,13
TGTGCCAGCAGGGTCGTGGTGTCCTACAATGAGCAGTTCTTC,CASRVVVSYNEQFF,-,-,TRBJ2-1,TRBV7-9,14
TGTGCCAGCAGCCAAGGACTAGCGGGGGGGTACGAGCAGTACTTC,CASSQGLAGGYEQYF,many,TRBD2,TRBJ2-7,TRBV4-2,15
TGTGCCAGCAGTCACGGGACGGTGATGAACACTGAAGCTTTCTTT,CASSHGTVMNTEAFF,-,-,TRBJ1-1,TRBV6-5,15
TGCGCCAGCAGCCAAGATAAGTGGGGGAAACTGTTTTTT,CASSQDKWGKLFF,-,-,TRBJ1-4,TRBV4-3,13
TGTGCCATCAGTGAATCGGGACGGGGCACTGAAGCTTTCTTT,CAISESGRGTEAFF,few,-,TRBJ1-1,TRBV10-3,14
TGCGCCAGCAGCCAAGATTTCACGGGGGCAATCCCCTACGAGCAGTACTTC,CASSQDFTGAIPYEQYF,few,-,TRBJ2-7,TRBV4-3,17
TGCGCCAGCAGCCAAGACAGGTTCTCCTACGAGCAGTACTTC,CASSQDRFSYEQYF,-,-,TRBJ2-7,TRBV4-3,14
TGTGCCAGCAGTGACAGGATGCTCACAGATACGCAGTATTTT,CASSDRMLTDTQYF,few,-,TRBJ2-3,TRBV2,14
TGTGCCAGCAGCTTAGAGTCCCCCGGGACAGGGTCCTCAGGAAACACCATATATTTT,CASSLESPGTGSSGNTIYF,many,TRBD1,TRBJ1-3,TRBV7-2,19